This is a list of T cell receptor beta chains from one sample in a study of blood T cell repertoires in COVID-19. Repertoires were generated with immunoSEQ multiplex PCR, while TCRdb's copy carries only in-frame clones and drops some. The sample consists of around 320,000 clones, nearly 90% of them appearing once. Sequenced material: PBMCs or T cells enriched from blood (not recorded which). The source of these receptors is a woman aged 18-29 years with acute COVID-19. Each CDR3 is given with its conserved first and last residue. A D gene is named only where the DNA matches it firmly. Size is stated for part of the rows, as once, few or many counts, or as a class when the clone is expanded.

>TRBV13|NA|TRBJ1-1|NA
CASSLRGLPGAFF
TGTGCCAGCAGCCTAAGGGGTCTGCCGGGAGCTTTCTTT
>TRBV7-9|TRBD1|TRBJ2-7|NA
CASSSWDRGDHEQYF
TGTGCCAGCAGCTCCTGGGACAGGGGAGATCACGAGCAGTACTTC
>TRBV13|TRBD1|TRBJ2-7|NA
CASSFGTGAYEQYF
TGTGCCAGCAGCTTCGGGACAGGGGCCTACGAGCAGTACTTC
>TRBV3-1/TRBV3-2|TRBD1|TRBJ2-7|NA
CASSQGTGTAYEQYF
TGTGCCAGCAGCCAAGGGACAGGGACGGCCTACGAGCAGTACTTC
>TRBV7-2|TRBD2|TRBJ2-2|NA
CASSPPGLAGAPGELFF
TGTGCCAGCAGCCCTCCAGGACTAGCGGGAGCTCCCGGGGAGCTGTTTTTT
>TRBV28|TRBD2|TRBJ2-7|NA
CASSPAEGLARYEQYF
TGTGCCAGCAGTCCCGCCGAGGGACTAGCGAGGTACGAGCAGTACTTC
>TRBV27|TRBD1|TRBJ2-3|NA
CASSPPLGTGAGTDTQYF
TGTGCCAGCAGTCCCCCACTAGGGACAGGGGCCGGCACAGATACGCAGTATTTT
>TRBV11-3|TRBD1|TRBJ1-1|NA
CASSTGDRGPGDSAFF
TGTGCCAGCAGCACAGGGGACAGGGGGCCCGGGGATTCAGCTTTCTTT
>TRBV27|TRBD1|TRBJ1-2|NA
CASSPGTADLYGYTF
TGTGCCAGCAGCCCAGGGACAGCTGATCTATATGGCTACACCTTC
>TRBV28|TRBD2|TRBJ2-6|NA
CASSSIVAGGPSGANVLTF
TGTGCCAGCAGTTCCATTGTAGCGGGAGGACCTTCTGGGGCCAACGTCCTGACTTTC
>TRBV2|TRBD2|TRBJ2-7|many
CASSESPSGSYEQYF
TGTGCCAGCAGTGAAAGTCCTAGCGGGAGCTACGAGCAGTACTTC
>TRBV9|TRBD2|TRBJ2-1|NA
CASSVVGTSAPEQFF
TGTGCCAGCAGCGTAGTGGGGACTAGCGCCCCAGAGCAGTTCTTC
>TRBV20-1|NA|TRBJ1-1|NA
CSAVNRAAFF
TGCAGTGCCGTTAACAGGGCAGCTTTCTTT
>TRBV7-7|TRBD2|TRBJ2-5|NA
CASSLGLAGEEETQYF
TGTGCTAGCAGCTTAGGGCTAGCGGGAGAGGAAGAGACCCAGTACTTC
>TRBV7-3|TRBD2|TRBJ2-2|NA
CASSLPSGANTGELFF
TGTGCCAGCAGCTTACCTAGCGGGGCTAACACCGGGGAGCTGTTTTTT
>TRBV3-1/TRBV3-2|NA|TRBJ1-2|NA
CASSQDGTGYMGYGYTF
TGTGCCAGCAGCCAAGATGGAACAGGGTATATGGGCTATGGCTACACCTTC
>TRBV18|TRBD1|TRBJ1-2|NA
CASSLRTGDYGYTF
TGTGCCAGCTCATTACGGACAGGGGACTATGGCTACACCTTC
>TRBV10-3|TRBD2|TRBJ2-4|NA
CAISESGASGGAKNIQYF
TGTGCCATCAGTGAGTCTGGGGCTAGCGGGGGAGCCAAAAACATTCAGTACTTC
>TRBV3-1/TRBV3-2|NA|TRBJ2-1|NA
CASSPLENNEQFF
TGTGCCAGCAGCCCGCTAGAGAACAATGAGCAGTTCTTC
>TRBV5-1|NA|TRBJ2-1|NA
CASSSGKTEQFF
TGCGCCAGCAGCTCAGGCAAGACGGAGCAGTTCTTC
>TRBV5-1|NA|TRBJ2-7|NA
CASSLTGTPYEQYF
TGCGCCAGCAGCCTGACAGGTACCCCCTACGAGCAGTACTTC
>TRBV25-1|TRBD2|TRBJ2-7|NA
CASSAGLAGVYRSYEQYF
TGTGCCAGCAGTGCAGGACTAGCGGGAGTATATAGGTCCTACGAGCAGTACTTC
>TRBV20-1|NA|TRBJ2-7|few
CSASREFEQYF
TGCAGTGCGTCTCGGGAGTTCGAGCAGTACTTC
>TRBV19|NA|TRBJ1-5|NA
CASSTIRASNQPQHF
TGTGCCAGTAGTACGATCAGGGCAAGCAATCAGCCCCAGCATTTT
>TRBV27|NA|TRBJ1-1|few
CASSSQGTRAFF
TGTGCCAGCAGTTCCCAGGGAACGAGGGCTTTCTTT
>TRBV28|TRBD1|TRBJ1-3|NA
CASSHSGTGGNTIYF
TGTGCCAGCAGCCACTCTGGGACAGGAGGAAACACCATATATTTT
>TRBV6-5|TRBD1|TRBJ1-1|NA
CASSQYRGRDTEAFF
TGTGCCAGCAGCCAATACAGGGGGCGAGACACTGAAGCTTTCTTT
>TRBV5-6|NA|TRBJ2-1|NA
CASSFLWTSGKDEQFF
NA